This TCR beta chain originates from a study of shared clonotypes between healthy human individuals. The donor population consisted of healthy HIV-negative adults with no recent acute infections or vaccinations. The study drew all its donors from Caucasian adults living in Nashville, Tennessee. The junction had 5 bases not matched to a gene; V was cut back by 5 bases and J by 5 bases. The CDR3 spans 13 residues. Germline V gene sequence: CDR1 SGHTA, CDR2 FQGTGA. TCRdb's copy holds only in-frame clones and misses some; the assay was immunoSEQ multiplex PCR. Of 2 million to 3 million clones listed, 80% to 95% were seen once; the top ten hold roughly 0.39%.

The chain has TRBV7-3 and TRBJ2-5; 7 bases map to TRBD1. The sequence was collected from a man aged 18 to 29 in good health. Some clones in this sample may be carry-over from other donors' samples. Sequencing was done on a sample of naive CD4+ T cells from PBMCs. Subset in this sample: CD45RA+ positively selected. The CDR3 loop reads CASSKGTAETQYF. CDR3 bases: TGTGCCAGCAGCAAAGGGACAGCGGAGACCCAGTACTTC.